Below are 20 T cell receptor beta chains sequenced from a single sample in a study of OX40 agonist ivuxolimab in advanced cancers. The library was generated by the immunoSEQ multiplex PCR assay. In TCRdb, the immuneACCESS table is reduced to in-frame sequences with V and J assigned. These tables do not hold every clone; where another copy was compared, an unresolved V gene accounts for under half, and the others remain unexplained. In this sample the table shows around 50,000 clones, nearly 90% of which occur a single time. Over 0.5% of the sample is taken by the ten largest. This sample comprised CD4+ or CD8+ T cells sorted from blood, obtained in a trial of the OX40 agonist ivuxolimab. These receptors were taken from an adult with an advanced solid tumor such as melanoma, head and neck, liver or kidney cancer.

V usage is TRBV5-1 and J usage is TRBJ1-2, with TRBD1 as a possible D gene (5 bases). The V gene lost 0 bases and the J gene lost 8 bases, with 14 bases spanning the gap. Germline V gene data show CDR1 as SGHRS and CDR2 as YFSETQ. The CDR3 is made up of 14 amino acids. CDR3 nucleotide sequence: TGCGCCAGCAGCTTGGAAGGGCAGGGTGACGGCTACACCTTC. As protein: CASSLEGQGDGYTF.

V usage is TRBV7-9 and J usage is TRBJ2-7; unclear D gene. Germline CDR1 and CDR2: SEHNR and FQNEAQ (reference sequence). V gave up 1 base and J gave up 9 bases, with 10 bases separating them. The CDR3 runs to 12 residues. CDR3 protein: CASSLGSPRQYF. The DNA for the CDR3 is TGTGCCAGCAGCTTAGGTAGCCCGCGGCAGTACTTC.

The rearrangement uses TRBV18 and TRBJ2-7; TRBD1 might be the D (6 bases). CDR3 length: 15 residues. In germline, CDR1 is KGHSH, CDR2 LQKENI. V was trimmed by 1 base and J by 2 bases, leaving 12 bases between them. CDR3 bases: TGTGCCAGCTCACCACAGGGTACAGGGACCTACGAGCAGTACTTC. This gives the protein CASSPQGTGTYEQYF.

The V call is TRBV5-4, the J call TRBJ2-7, with TRBD1 identical over 9 bases. The CDR3 covers 15 residues. V shed 4 bases, J shed 1 base, and the junction held 6 bases outside the gene matches. CDR1 and CDR2 from the germline V gene are SGHNT and YYREEE (reference sequence). CDR3 in DNA: TGTGCCAGCAGCCTGCGGACAGGGGCTTCCTACGAGCAGTACTTC. It translates to CASSLRTGASYEQYF.

The gene calls are TRBV5-6 and TRBJ2-1, with unresolved D. The germline gives CDR1 SGHDT, CDR2 YYEEEE. The CDR3 consists of 12 residues. Between the trimmed V and J ends, which lost 4 bases and 3 bases, there was a span of 5 bases. The CDR3 reads CASSLYYNEQFF. In DNA, the CDR3 is TGTGCCAGCAGCCTGTACTACAATGAGCAGTTCTTC.

The chain combines TRBV27 with TRBJ2-1, with D possibly matching TRBD2 (6 bases). Germline loops: CDR1 MNHEY, CDR2 SMNVEV (reference sequence). There are 13 residues in the CDR3. Trimming pared 4 bases from V and 6 bases from J, leaving 10 bases between. The CDR3 region has the DNA TGTGCCAGCAGTTCACTAGCAGGCAATGAGCAGTTCTTC. Encoded protein: CASSSLAGNEQFF.

The DNA of the CDR3 is TGTGCCAGCACCTCACCGGGACTAGCGTCTTCAAGCTCCTACGAGCAGTACTTC. It yields the protein CASTSPGLASSSSYEQYF. This rearrangement joins TRBV7-8 to TRBJ2-7; 10 bases agree with TRBD2. The CDR3 extends over 18 amino acids. Germline CDR1 and CDR2: SGHVS and FQNEAQ. J lost 0 bases, V lost 7 bases, and 15 bases had no gene match.

The CDR3 nucleotides are TGTGCCAGCAGCCACGATCCGGACAGGGACCAAGAGACCCAGTACTTC. As protein: CASSHDPDRDQETQYF. This chain joins TRBV5-4 and TRBJ2-5; 8 bases line up with TRBD1. The CDR3 contains 16 residues. J was trimmed by 0 bases and V by 4 bases; bases with no gene match: 8. The germline CDR1 and CDR2 sequences are SGHNT and YYREEE (reference sequence).

V usage is TRBV7-2 and J usage is TRBJ2-5; no reliable D call. The V and J ends lost 3 bases and 1 base respectively, with 9 bases between them. This CDR3 region has 14 residues. CDR1 is SGHTA, CDR2 FQGNSA, per germline. The CDR3 region has the DNA TGTGCCAGCAGCTTGTTGCCTAGCCAAGAGACCCAGTACTTC. Translation gives CASSLLPSQETQYF.

The chain has TRBV7-2 and TRBJ2-7; D may correspond to TRBD1 or TRBD2 (5 bases each). The V and J ends lost 7 bases and 4 bases respectively, with 20 bases between them. From germline, CDR1 is SGHTA and CDR2 FQGNSA. This CDR3 has 15 residues. CDR3 protein: CASNEGPISLYEQYF. The CDR3 DNA sequence: TGTGCCAGCAACGAGGGACCCATCTCCCTATACGAGCAGTACTTC.

This clone was picked up a small number of times. CDR3 region: CASSGVGTANEKLFF. CDR3 DNA sequence: TGTGCCAGTTCAGGCGTCGGGACGGCTAATGAAAAACTGTTTTTT. V usage is TRBV19 and J usage is TRBJ1-4, with a possible D match to TRBD1 (5 bases). CDR1 LNHDA and CDR2 SQIVND come from the germline V gene (reference sequence). With 8 bases removed from V and 3 bases from J, the gap between germline ends came to 16 bases. The CDR3 runs 15 residues.

The sample holds one count of this clone. V and J are TRBV19 and TRBJ2-3, with D perhaps being TRBD1 or TRBD2 (5 bases each). Deletions cut 6 bases from V and 3 bases from J, with 13 bases between. In germline, CDR1 is LNHDA, CDR2 SQIVND (reference sequence). The CDR3 loop spans 14 amino acids. The CDR3 DNA is TGTGCCAGTAGGGGGGAGTTCCCGACAGATACGCAGTATTTT. Encoded protein: CASRGEFPTDTQYF.

The chain combines TRBV5-4 with TRBJ2-1, with TRBD2 matching over 11 bases. Germline CDR1 SGHNT, CDR2 YYREEE (reference sequence). CDR3 size: 14 residues. J lost 9 bases, V lost 5 bases, and 7 bases had no gene match. The CDR3 protein is CASSLAGGSGEQFF. The CDR3 DNA is TGTGCCAGCAGTCTAGCGGGGGGCTCTGGTGAGCAGTTCTTC. The whole variable domain, filled in from reference TRBV5-4 and TRBJ2-1, reads ETGVTQSPTHLIKTRGQQVTLRCSSQSGHNTVSWYQQALGQGPQFIFQYYREEENGRGNFPPRFSGLQFPNYSSELNVNALELDDSALYLCASSLAGGSGEQFFGPGTRLTVL.

The chain has TRBV4-2 and TRBJ2-3; 15 bases line up with TRBD2. Germline CDR1 LGHNA, CDR2 YNFKEQ. The V gene end was trimmed by 0 bases and the J gene end by 1 base; junction bases not matched to a gene: 5. CDR3 length: 19 amino acids. CDR3 coding DNA: TGTGCCAGCAGCCAAGACTGGGGACTAGCGGGAGGCCGCACAGATACGCAGTATTTT. Encoded protein: CASSQDWGLAGGRTDTQYF.

The V and J genes are TRBV10-2 and TRBJ2-7; unclear D gene. Trimming took off 4 bases at V and 7 bases at J, with 8 bases between the two ends. The germline CDR1 and CDR2 sequences are WSHSY and SAAADI. The CDR3 extends over 11 amino acids. DNA for the CDR3: TGCGCCAGCAGTGTCGAGAGGGAGCAGTACTTC. Its translation is CASSVEREQYF.

The chain employs TRBV18 and TRBJ1-5; D remains unclear. V shed 8 bases and J shed 1 base, with 12 bases lying between them. This CDR3 is 14 amino acids long. In germline, CDR1 is KGHSH, CDR2 LQKENI. CDR3 loop: CASTPTASNQPQHF. The CDR3 DNA follows: TGTGCCAGCACCCCCACGGCCAGCAATCAGCCCCAGCATTTT.

V gene TRBV4-1 combines with J gene TRBJ1-2; a weak D match, TRBD1 (5 bases). The CDR3 length is 14 residues. The germline V and J ends were trimmed by 2 bases and 6 bases, with 13 bases remaining between them. The germline V gene encodes CDR1 MGHRA and CDR2 YSYEKL. This chain's CDR3 is CASSQRSRVDGYTF. The CDR3 coding sequence is TGCGCCAGCAGCCAAAGGTCCAGGGTAGATGGCTACACCTTC.

This sequence joins TRBV27 and TRBJ1-2; tentative D call: TRBD1 (5 bases). The CDR3 spans 16 residues. Germline V gene data show CDR1 as MNHEY and CDR2 as SMNVEV (reference sequence). Trimming left V 5 bases short and J 8 bases short, with 24 bases between. CDR3 amino acids: CASSITPGLGLLGYTF. The CDR3 nucleotides are TGTGCCAGCAGTATCACGCCGGGACTCGGACTATTGGGCTACACCTTC.

The gene calls are TRBV5-4 and TRBJ2-5; a possible D gene is TRBD2 (6 bases). CDR3 length: 13 residues. Between the trimmed V and J ends, which lost 4 bases and 2 bases, there was a span of 9 bases. Germline CDR1 and CDR2: SGHNT and YYREEE (reference sequence). The CDR3: CASSPSVQETQYF. CDR3 DNA: TGTGCCAGCAGCCCTAGCGTGCAAGAGACCCAGTACTTC. The full variable domain, rest sourced from reference TRBV5-4 and TRBJ2-5, is ETGVTQSPTHLIKTRGQQVTLRCSSQSGHNTVSWYQQALGQGPQFIFQYYREEENGRGNFPPRFSGLQFPNYSSELNVNALELDDSALYLCASSPSVQETQYFGPGTRLLVL.

V is TRBV5-4 and J is TRBJ2-3; 8 bases match TRBD2. V gave up 0 bases and J gave up 2 bases; unmatched junction bases: 5. Germline V gene lookup returns CDR1 SGHNT and CDR2 YYREEE (reference sequence). This CDR3 has 16 amino acids. CDR3 coding DNA: TGTGCCAGCAGCTTGGGGGTAGCGGGGACCACAGATACGCAGTATTTT. Amino acid sequence: CASSLGVAGTTDTQYF.